Presented here are 22 T cell receptor beta chains from one specimen sequenced in a study of T cells in Graves' hyperthyroidism and ophthalmopathy. Amplified TCR beta CDR3 regions came from RNA transcripts. The HTBI primer set served for first-round RT-PCR of the TCR CDR3. TCRdb analysed the multiplex PCR reads with MiXCR anew, one entry per CDR3 protein. The sample records around 350,000 distinct CDR3 sequences, approximately 13% being singletons. Material for sequencing was blood. The receptors here all came from a young woman with Graves' hyperthyroidism.

This clonotype has ten or more counts. This chain connects TRBV28 to TRBJ1-5, with D possibly being TRBD1 (5 bases). CDR3 size: 18 residues. V lost 3 bases and J lost 1, with 19 bases in between. In germline, CDR1 is MDHEN, CDR2 SYDVKM. The CDR3 DNA is TGTGCCAGCAGTTTCTTTCGGGCAGGGAGGAACAGCAATCAGCCCCAGCATTTT. Translating gives CASSFFRAGRNSNQPQHF.

The rearrangement links TRBV20-1 to TRBJ1-6; possibly TRBD1 for D (5 bases). This CDR3 has 13 residues. Germline values: CDR1 DFQATT, CDR2 SNEGSKA (reference sequence). Trimming removed 3 bases from V and 8 bases from J, with 11 bases in between. As DNA, the CDR3 is TGCAGTGCTAGCCCCAGGGCTGATTCACCCCTCCACTTT. Encoded protein: CSASPRADSPLHF.

The chain recombines TRBV4-2 with TRBJ2-7, with a tentative D call TRBD1 (5 bases). V was pared by 7 bases and J by 3 bases, with 16 bases between. The CDR3 contains 14 residues. From germline, CDR1 is LGHNA and CDR2 YNFKEQ. The CDR3 DNA is TGTGCCAGCACCCCTGGTAGGGGTAGCTACGAGCAGTACTTC. It specifies CASTPGRGSYEQYF.

This clonotype was observed a handful of times. The gene calls are TRBV5-1 and TRBJ2-5, with TRBD1 matching 8 bases. In germline, CDR1 is SGHRS, CDR2 YFSETQ. V trimming: 5 bases; J trimming: 5 bases; junction bases outside the gene matches: 8. This CDR3 region has 14 residues. Written as DNA, the CDR3 is TGCGCCAGCAGATGGGCAGGGGGCTTGGAGACCCAGTACTTC. Translation: CASRWAGGLETQYF.

This clonotype was seen many times. V usage is TRBV6-1 and J usage is TRBJ1-1, with D possibly matching TRBD1 (5 bases). V was clipped by 6 bases and J by 4 bases, with 12 bases between them. Germline V gene sequence: CDR1 MNHNS, CDR2 SASEGT. The CDR3 extends over 13 amino acids. CDR3 loop: CASRPQESTEAFF. The CDR3 nucleotides read TGTGCCAGCAGACCACAGGAGAGCACTGAAGCTTTCTTT.

This clonotype was observed at least ten times. The J gene is TRBJ2-3, the V gene TRBV28; TRBD2 matches 8 bases. The CDR3 contains 14 residues. Germline CDR1 and CDR2: MDHEN and SYDVKM. With V trimmed by 6 bases and J by 6 bases, 8 bases remained unmatched. In DNA, the CDR3 is TGTGCCAGCAGCACTAGCGGTCGTGGGGATACGCAGTATTTT. Its translation: CASSTSGRGDTQYF.

The chain couples TRBV7-9 to TRBJ1-6, with a weak D call TRBD1 (5 bases). CDR1 is SEHNR and CDR2 is FQNEAQ in the germline V gene (reference sequence). Trimming removed 2 bases from V and 11 bases from J, with 13 bases in between. The CDR3 is 14 amino acids. The CDR3 nucleotides are TGTGCCAGCAGCTTAAGCGGGGACGGGGCACCCCTCCACTTT. It encodes CASSLSGDGAPLHF.

This clonotype was detected many times. V is TRBV27 and J is TRBJ1-5; tentative D call: TRBD1 (6 bases). The V gene's germline CDR1 is MNHEY and CDR2 SMNVEV (reference sequence). Trimming cost V 1 base and J 1 base, with 8 bases left between them. The CDR3 extends over 15 amino acids. The CDR3 DNA reads as TGTGCCAGCAGTTTATACACAGGGAGCAATCAGCCCCAGCATTTT. Translation gives CASSLYTGSNQPQHF.

This clonotype occurred many times. This chain links TRBV20-1 with TRBJ2-1; 9 nucleotides align to TRBD2. CDR3 length: 17 amino acids. Germline V lookup: CDR1 DFQATT, CDR2 SNEGSKA (reference sequence). The V segment lost 0 bases and the J segment 0 bases; nucleotides outside the gene matches: 6. As DNA, the CDR3 is TGCAGTGCTAGAGAGGGGCTAGCGGGGCCCTCCTACAATGAGCAGTTCTTC. Amino acids: CSAREGLAGPSYNEQFF.

This clonotype was counted many times. The chain joins TRBV28 to TRBJ2-3; 14 bases map to TRBD2. Germline V CDR1 and CDR2: MDHEN, SYDVKM. The CDR3 sequence is 19 residues long. J was trimmed by 3 bases and V by 6 bases; bases with no gene match: 14. The CDR3, as DNA: TGTGCCAGCAGATATCACCACGGGACTAGCGGGAGTGCGACAGATACGCAGTATTTT. This codes for CASRYHHGTSGSATDTQYF.

The table lists this clonotype with a few counts. The chain combines TRBV2 with TRBJ1-3, with D possibly TRBD1 on 5 matching bases. Germline CDR1 is SNHLY and CDR2 is FYNNEI. This CDR3 contains 15 residues. The V end was cut by 4 bases, the J end by 0 bases, with 10 bases between. CDR3 nucleotide sequence: TGTGCCAGCAGTGCGGGGGGTAGCTCTGGAAACACCATATATTTT. This gives the protein CASSAGGSSGNTIYF.

This clonotype showed up many times. The chain has TRBV7-8 and TRBJ2-4; D call uncertain. Trimming shortened V by 5 bases and J by 0 bases, and 11 bases separated the two germline ends. This CDR3 comprises 15 residues. In germline, CDR1 is SGHVS, CDR2 FQNEAQ. CDR3 bases: TGTGCCAGCAGCGGTAGGATGGTAGCCAAAAACATTCAGTACTTC. Translated, it gives CASSGRMVAKNIQYF.

This sequence joins TRBV7-9 and TRBJ2-1; TRBD2 matches 12 bases. V shed 5 bases, J shed 6 bases, and the junction held 26 bases outside the gene matches. The V gene's germline CDR1 is SEHNR and CDR2 FQNEAQ (reference sequence). This CDR3 has 22 amino acids. The CDR3 reads CASSPTSSGLAGKRGVINEQFF. CDR3 DNA: TGTGCCAGCAGCCCTACTAGCTCAGGACTAGCGGGAAAAAGGGGGGTTATCAATGAGCAGTTCTTC. Variable domain in full (rest from reference TRBV7-9 and TRBJ2-1): DTGVSQNPRHKITKRGQNVTFRCDPISEHNRLYWYRQTLGQGPEFLTYFQNEAQLEKSRLLSDRFSAERPKGSFSTLEIQRTEQGDSAMYLCASSPTSSGLAGKRGVINEQFFGPGTRLTVL.

This clonotype was found many times. This chain connects TRBV5-1 to TRBJ1-1; D is unclear. This CDR3 has 13 residues. Germline-derived CDR1 and CDR2 are SGHRS and YFSETQ. The germline V and J ends were trimmed by 4 bases and 0 bases, with 7 bases remaining between them. The CDR3 region is CASSTFMNTEAFF. CDR3 in DNA: TGCGCCAGCAGCACGTTCATGAACACTGAAGCTTTCTTT.

At least ten counts were recorded for this clonotype. The chain couples TRBV7-2 to TRBJ2-1; TRBD1 matches at 10 bases. CDR3 size: 15 residues. The germline CDR1 and CDR2 sequences are SGHTA and FQGNSA. V shed 5 bases and J 4 bases; nucleotides not matched to a gene: 5. The CDR3: CASSNDRGPYNEQFF. CDR3 DNA: TGTGCCAGCAGCAACGACAGGGGGCCTTACAATGAGCAGTTCTTC.

The chain couples TRBV6-1 to TRBJ1-1; 10 nucleotides align to TRBD1. Germline V lookup: CDR1 MNHNS, CDR2 SASEGT. V lost 7 bases, J lost 1 base, and 9 bases stayed unmatched. The CDR3 contains 16 residues. CDR3: CASTSPGQGTNTEAFF. DNA of the CDR3: TGTGCCAGCACCTCCCCGGGACAGGGGACGAACACTGAAGCTTTCTTT.

This clonotype has a count of ten or more. The chain combines TRBV5-1 with TRBJ1-4, with D hard to call. CDR3 length: 12 residues. The V gene lost 0 bases and the J gene lost 11 bases, with 8 bases spanning the gap. Germline V gene lookup returns CDR1 SGHRS and CDR2 YFSETQ. Here the CDR3 DNA reads TGCGCCAGCAGCTTGGGAGACACCAAACTGTTTTTT. Translation: CASSLGDTKLFF.

Ten or more counts support this clonotype. The gene calls are TRBV7-6 and TRBJ1-4; no clear D gene. Germline V gene sequence: CDR1 SGHVS, CDR2 FNYEAQ. The ends were cut back, 1 base at V and 0 bases at J, with 6 bases in the middle. The CDR3 sequence is 15 residues long. CDR3: CASSLGPSTNEKLFF. In nucleotides, the CDR3 is TGTGCCAGCAGCTTAGGGCCGTCAACTAATGAAAAACTGTTTTTT.

The genes are TRBV28 and TRBJ1-1; TRBD1 matches at 10 bases. Germline CDR1 is MDHEN and CDR2 is SYDVKM. J lost 11 bases, V lost 7 bases, and 4 bases had no gene match. The CDR3 is 11 amino acids. Written as DNA, the CDR3 is TGTGCCAGCACGGGACAGGGGTTTGCTTTCTTT. Translating it yields CASTGQGFAFF.

This clonotype was seen ten or more times. The chain links TRBV28 to TRBJ1-1; D possibly corresponds to TRBD1 (5 bases). V was trimmed by 5 bases and J by 1 base, leaving 23 bases between them. The CDR3 has 18 amino acids. Germline V gene sequence: CDR1 MDHEN, CDR2 SYDVKM. The CDR3 here is CASSPESTGVKRNTEAFF. The CDR3 DNA follows: TGTGCCAGCAGTCCGGAATCCACGGGGGTGAAGAGGAACACTGAAGCTTTCTTT. The full variable domain, its missing parts supplied by reference TRBV28 and TRBJ1-1, is DVKVTQSSRYLVKRTGEKVFLECVQDMDHENMFWYRQDPGLGLRLIYFSYDVKMKEKGDIPEGYSVSREKKERFSLILESASTNQTSMYLCASSPESTGVKRNTEAFFGQGTRLTVV.

This clonotype was counted many times. This chain uses TRBV7-8 with TRBJ1-4; 7 bases fit TRBD1. The length of the CDR3 is 15 residues. Germline CDR1 SGHVS, CDR2 FQNEAQ. After removal of 5 bases from V and 5 bases from J, the junction contained 8 bases not matched to a gene. CDR3 protein: CASSLQTGSNEKLFF. In DNA form, the CDR3 reads TGTGCCAGCAGCCTACAGACAGGGTCGAATGAAAAACTGTTTTTT.

Many counts were recorded for this clonotype. In DNA form, the CDR3 reads TGTGCCAGCAGCCAAGGTGAAGTGGTTGAGCAGTTCTTC. Translated, it gives CASSQGEVVEQFF. This chain connects TRBV3-1 to TRBJ2-1; D gene unclear. The CDR3 loop spans 13 amino acids. The V gene's germline CDR1 is LGHDT and CDR2 YNNKEL (reference sequence). Deletions cut 1 base from V and 9 bases from J, with 10 bases between.